Listed below are T cell receptor beta chains from one sample, sequenced in a study of T-cell memory formation after mild COVID-19. MiXCR was run by TCRdb on the 5' RACE reads, yielding one entry per CDR3 protein. The data show 270,000 or so distinct CDR3 sequences, about a sixth seen once. Sequenced: PBMCs or a T cell subset sorted from them (not recorded which). The receptors shown here come from a man younger than 35 who had mild COVID-19 (a few samples of this study predate the infection). Cell type and time point are not known. CDR3s include the opening cysteine and the closing phenylalanine or tryptophan. D genes are given only for firm matches. Expanded clones are given a class, and other clones once, few, many or no size at all.

>16|TRBD1|TRBJ1-1|-|TRBV5-1
TGCGCCAGCATCCTTACTCCGGGACAGGGAAACACTGAAGCTTTCTTT
CASILTPGQGNTEAFF
>19|TRBD2|TRBJ2-2|-|TRBV20-1
TGCAGTGCTGAGAGACTAGCGGGGGGGCCCGATGTAGGCACCGGGGAGCTGTTTTTT
CSAERLAGGPDVGTGELFF
>16|TRBD2|TRBJ2-2|few|TRBV5-5
TGTGCCAGCAGCTTGGAACAGCGGGAGATCACCGGGGAGCTGTTTTTT
CASSLEQREITGELFF
>16|-|TRBJ1-6|-|TRBV4-1
TGCGCCAGCAGCCGATCTTTCCAGGGATTTGGGTCACCCCTCCACTTT
CASSRSFQGFGSPLHF
>15|-|TRBJ2-7|few|TRBV7-9
TGTGCCAGCAGCTCAACCGGGACGGCCTCCTACGAGCAGTACTTC
CASSSTGTASYEQYF
>15|-|TRBJ1-4|-|TRBV7-9
TGTGCCAGCAGCTTCGTAGGGCAGAATAATGAAAAACTGTTTTTT
CASSFVGQNNEKLFF
>15|TRBD1|TRBJ2-3|many|TRBV28
TGTGCCAGCAACCTGGGACAGGGGGTCACAGATACGCAGTATTTT
CASNLGQGVTDTQYF
>16|-|TRBJ1-1|few|TRBV7-8
TGTGCCAGCAGCTTAGGGCAGAGACTTATGAACACTGAAGCTTTCTTT
CASSLGQRLMNTEAFF
>13|-|TRBJ2-1|few|TRBV11-2
TGTGCCAGCCTCCAGGGGGGCGTAAATGAGCAGTTCTTC
CASLQGGVNEQFF
>15|TRBD1|TRBJ2-3|few|TRBV30
TGTGCCTGGAGTCCCGGGACAGGGGGTACGGATACGCAGTATTTT
CAWSPGTGGTDTQYF
>16|-|TRBJ2-5|-|TRBV7-2
TGTGCCAGCAGCTTAGTGCGGGGAAGCCTGGGAGAGACCCAGTACTTC
CASSLVRGSLGETQYF
>14|TRBD1|TRBJ1-2|-|TRBV10-3
TGTGCCACCAAGGACAGGGCGGCTAACTATGGCTACACCTTC
CATKDRAANYGYTF
>16|TRBD2|TRBJ2-3|few|TRBV7-8
TGTGCCAGCAGCCCCGGACTAGACTCTTTTACAGATACGCAGTATTTT
CASSPGLDSFTDTQYF
>16|TRBD1|TRBJ1-1|-|TRBV5-1
TGCGCCAGCAGCTTGGCAGGGGGCGCAGGAAACACTGAAGCTTTCTTT
CASSLAGGAGNTEAFF
>14|-|TRBJ1-5|few|TRBV6-5
TGTGCCAGCAGTTACTCGGGACGAGATCAGCCCCAGCATTTT
CASSYSGRDQPQHF
>14|-|TRBJ2-1|few|TRBV7-6
TGTGCCAGCAGCTCGATAGGGGGAGGCAATGAGCAGTTCTTC
CASSSIGGGNEQFF
>15|TRBD1|TRBJ1-5|-|TRBV6-5
TGTGCCAGCAGCTCGACTCAGGGGGGAGGGTGGCCCCAGCATTTT
CASSSTQGGGWPQHF
>15|-|TRBJ1-1|-|TRBV5-4
TGTGCCAGCAGCGTGGGACACCCCATGAACACTGAAGCTTTCTTT
CASSVGHPMNTEAFF
>12|TRBD2|TRBJ2-7|-|TRBV5-4
TGTGCCAGCAGCTTGACTAGCGGCGAGCAGTACTTC
CASSLTSGEQYF
>15|TRBD1|TRBJ2-3|-|TRBV14
TGTGCCAGCAGCCAAGGACAGGGGTGGACAGATACGCAGTATTTT
CASSQGQGWTDTQYF
>15|-|TRBJ2-5|-|TRBV5-6
TGTGCCAGCAGCGCGACGGGGGAATACCCGGAGACCCAGTACTTC
CASSATGEYPETQYF
>13|-|TRBJ1-1|few|TRBV20-1
TGCAGTGCTAGGAACCCCGGGAACACTGAAGCTTTCTTT
CSARNPGNTEAFF
>17|-|TRBJ1-5|few|TRBV6-5
TGTGCCAGCATGGCCTTAAGGGGGGCACTCGGCAATCAGCCCCAGCATTTT
CASMALRGALGNQPQHF
>16|TRBD1|TRBJ2-7|many|TRBV29-1
TGCAGCGTCCAGACAGGGGGAACGTATCCCAGTGACGAGCAGTACTTC
CSVQTGGTYPSDEQYF
>17|TRBD1|TRBJ1-4|few|TRBV6-1
TGTGCCAGCAGTGAACCACGTCCCCGGACAGGGGATGAAAAACTGTTTTTT
CASSEPRPRTGDEKLFF
>13|TRBD1|TRBJ2-7|few|TRBV7-7
TGTGCCAGCAGCTCCGGACAGGGGAACGAGCAGTACTTC
CASSSGQGNEQYF
>16|TRBD1|TRBJ1-5|few|TRBV4-2
TGTGCCAGCAGCCATGTTGACAGGGATAGCAATCAGCCCCAGCATTTT
CASSHVDRDSNQPQHF
>14|TRBD1|TRBJ1-2|-|TRBV11-2
TGTGCCAGCAGCCCAACCCAGGGGGGCTATGGCTACACCTTC
CASSPTQGGYGYTF
>16|TRBD1|TRBJ2-4|-|TRBV4-1
TGCGCCAGCAGCTCGAGGGACAGCCTAGCCAAAAACATTCAGTACTTC
CASSSRDSLAKNIQYF
>14|-|TRBJ1-4|-|TRBV4-3
TGCGCCAGCAGCCAAGATGGACTAGGGGGGAAACTGTTTTTT
CASSQDGLGGKLFF
>13|-|TRBJ2-3|-|TRBV20-1
TGCAGTGCTCCCGGGGGTAGCACAGATACGCAGTATTTT
CSAPGGSTDTQYF
>15|-|TRBJ1-5|-|TRBV2
TGTGCCAGCAGTGTTTGGCAGTATAGCAATCAGCCCCAGCATTTT
CASSVWQYSNQPQHF
>16|TRBD1|TRBJ1-6|-|TRBV20-1
TGCAGTGCTAGGGGACAGGCTAGCTCCTATAATTCACCCCTCCACTTT
CSARGQASSYNSPLHF
>13|-|TRBJ2-5|-|TRBV7-9
TGTGCCAGCAGCCGCAGGACCGGGGAGACCCAGTACTTC
CASSRRTGETQYF
>14|-|TRBJ1-2|many|TRBV20-1
TGCAGTGCTCGAGACAGTCGATACCTACATGGCTACACCTTC
CSARDSRYLHGYTF
>16|TRBD2|TRBJ2-1|-|TRBV12-3/TRBV12-4
TGTGCCAGCAGCACGCAACGGGAGACTAGCTCAAATGAGCAGTTCTTC
CASSTQRETSSNEQFF
>15|-|TRBJ1-4|-|TRBV4-1
TGCGCCAGCAGCCAACAAGGCGGAAGTAATGAAAAACTGTTTTTT
CASSQQGGSNEKLFF
>15|-|TRBJ2-5|-|TRBV3-1
TGTGCCAGCAGCCAGGCTCCGGACAGACAAGAGACCCAGTACTTC
CASSQAPDRQETQYF
>14|-|TRBJ2-4|few|TRBV20-1
TGCAGTGCTGTTTTCCGAGACAGCGGGAACATTCAGTACTTC
CSAVFRDSGNIQYF
>12|-|TRBJ2-7|few|TRBV6-1
TGTGCCAGCAGTGAACACATACTCGAGCAGTACTTC
CASSEHILEQYF
>14|-|TRBJ2-3|-|TRBV25-1
TGTGCCATTAAAGGCACAGGAGGGGGAGATACGCAGTATTTT
CAIKGTGGGDTQYF
>18|TRBD2|TRBJ2-6|few|TRBV5-5
TGTGCCAGCAGCTTTACTAGCGGGGGCATCTCTGGGGCCAACGTCCTGACTTTC
CASSFTSGGISGANVLTF
>12|TRBD1|TRBJ1-2|-|TRBV10-3
TGTGCCACCACAGGGGGCGATGGCGGCTACACCTTC
CATTGGDGGYTF
>18|-|TRBJ2-4|-|TRBV4-1
TGCGCCAGCAGCTCATACTCGGGACGACAAGACTACGAAAACATTCAGTACTTC
CASSSYSGRQDYENIQYF
>13|-|TRBJ1-5|-|TRBV7-9
TGTGCCAGCAGCTTAGGGACCGATCAGCCCCAGCATTTT
CASSLGTDQPQHF
>16|-|TRBJ2-3|few|TRBV5-1
TGCGCCAGCAGCTGGGGGCCGGTCGCCCGCACAGATACGCAGTATTTT
CASSWGPVARTDTQYF
>14|TRBD1|TRBJ1-6|-|TRBV6-2/TRBV6-3
TGTGCCAGCCGCAGGACAGGGGGGGATTCACCCCTCCACTTT
CASRRTGGDSPLHF
>17|-|TRBJ1-6|few|TRBV5-1
TGCGCCAGCAGCCCGGATGCGAGGGGCCTATATAATTCACCCCTCCACTTT
CASSPDARGLYNSPLHF
>13|-|TRBJ1-4|few|TRBV6-2/TRBV6-3
TGTGCCAGCAGAGACGAGAGACCGGAAAAACTGTTTTTT
CASRDERPEKLFF
>13|-|TRBJ2-5|-|TRBV5-1
TGCGCCAGCAGCTTGTTATATCTCGGAGCCCAGTACTTC
CASSLLYLGAQYF
>18|TRBD2|TRBJ2-2|many|TRBV7-8
TGTGCCAGCAGCTTAGGTGCGGGGGGCTATCCGAACACCGGGGAGCTGTTTTTT
CASSLGAGGYPNTGELFF
>14|-|TRBJ1-2|many|TRBV4-3
TGCGCCAGCAGCCCGGGCGGTTTCGACTATGGCTACACCTTC
CASSPGGFDYGYTF
>12|-|TRBJ1-1|-|TRBV20-1
TGCAGTGCCCCAGGTGGGGGGGCTGAAGCTTTCTTT
CSAPGGGAEAFF
>14|-|TRBJ2-3|few|TRBV7-3
TGTGCCAGCAGCCCTTCGCTGGTAACAAATACGCAGTATTTT
CASSPSLVTNTQYF
>12|-|TRBJ1-4|few|TRBV12-3/TRBV12-4
TGTGCCAGCAGTTTGGTTACGGAAAAACTGTTTTTT
CASSLVTEKLFF
>15|TRBD1|TRBJ2-6|many|TRBV7-9
TGTGCCAGCAGCCAGACAGGGACTGGGGCCAACGTCCTGACTTTC
CASSQTGTGANVLTF
>15|-|TRBJ1-3|few|TRBV7-8
TGTGCCAGCAGCTTAGCGGGCAGGGCTGGAAACACCATATATTTT
CASSLAGRAGNTIYF
>16|TRBD2|TRBJ2-1|few|TRBV4-3
TGCGCCAGCAGCTATTTAGCGGGGGGCGCCCCAGGAGAGCAGTTCTTC
CASSYLAGGAPGEQFF